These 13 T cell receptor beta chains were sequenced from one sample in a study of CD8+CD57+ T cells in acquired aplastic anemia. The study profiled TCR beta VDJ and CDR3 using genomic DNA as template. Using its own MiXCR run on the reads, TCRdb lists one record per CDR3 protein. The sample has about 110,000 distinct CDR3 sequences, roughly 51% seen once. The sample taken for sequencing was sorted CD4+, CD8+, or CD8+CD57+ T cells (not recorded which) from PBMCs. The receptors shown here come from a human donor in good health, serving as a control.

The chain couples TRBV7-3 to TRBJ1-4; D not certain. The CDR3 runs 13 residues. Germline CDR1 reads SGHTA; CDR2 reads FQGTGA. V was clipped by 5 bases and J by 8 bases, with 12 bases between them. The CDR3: CASSRTEREKLFF. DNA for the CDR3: TGTGCCAGCAGCCGGACTGAAAGAGAAAAACTGTTTTTT.

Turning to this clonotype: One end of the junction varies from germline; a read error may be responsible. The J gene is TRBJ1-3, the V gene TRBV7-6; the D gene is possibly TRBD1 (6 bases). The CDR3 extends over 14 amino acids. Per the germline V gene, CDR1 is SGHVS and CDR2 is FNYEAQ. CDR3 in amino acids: CASSLGRGGNAIYF. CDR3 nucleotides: TGTGCCAGCAGCTTAGGCAGGGGAGGAAACGCCATATATTTT.

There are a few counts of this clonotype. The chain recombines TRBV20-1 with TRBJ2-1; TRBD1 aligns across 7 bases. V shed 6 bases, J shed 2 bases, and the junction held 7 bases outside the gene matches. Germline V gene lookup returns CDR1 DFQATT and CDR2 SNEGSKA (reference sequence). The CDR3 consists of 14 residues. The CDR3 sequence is CSALGDRAYNEQFF. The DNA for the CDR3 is TGCAGTGCCCTAGGCGACAGGGCCTACAATGAGCAGTTCTTC.

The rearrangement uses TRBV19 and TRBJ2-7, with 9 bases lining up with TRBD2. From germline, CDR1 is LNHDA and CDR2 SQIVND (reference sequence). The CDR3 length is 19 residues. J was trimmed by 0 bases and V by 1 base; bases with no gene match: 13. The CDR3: CASSIAVGSGGLRSYEQYF. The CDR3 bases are TGTGCCAGTAGTATAGCCGTGGGTAGCGGGGGCCTCCGCTCCTACGAGCAGTACTTC.

In nucleotides, the CDR3 is TGTGCCAGTAGTATGGGGGGCTACGAGCAGTACTTC. Amino acid sequence: CASSMGGYEQYF. The chain carries TRBV19 and TRBJ2-7; maybe TRBD2 (6 bases). In germline, CDR1 is LNHDA, CDR2 SQIVND (reference sequence). This CDR3 has 12 residues. With 3 bases removed from V and 3 bases from J, the gap between germline ends came to 6 bases. Based on the CDR3 plus reference TRBV19 and TRBJ2-7, the full variable domain is DGGITQSPKYLFRKEGQNVTLSCEQNLNHDAMYWYRQDPGQGLRLIYYSQIVNDFQKGDIAEGYSVSREKKESFPLTVTSAQKNPTAFYLCASSMGGYEQYFGPGTRLTVT.

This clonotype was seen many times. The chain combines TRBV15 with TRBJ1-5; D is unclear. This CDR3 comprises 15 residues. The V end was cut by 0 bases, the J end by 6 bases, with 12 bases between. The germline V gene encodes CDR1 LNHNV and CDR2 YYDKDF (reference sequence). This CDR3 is CATSRDLSAAQPQHF. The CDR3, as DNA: TGTGCCACCAGCAGAGATCTCTCGGCGGCTCAGCCCCAGCATTTT. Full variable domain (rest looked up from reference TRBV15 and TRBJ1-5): DAMVIQNPRYQVTQFGKPVTLSCSQTLNHNVMYWYQQKSSQAPKLLFHYYDKDFNNEADTPDNFQSRRPNTSFCFLDIRSPGLGDTAMYLCATSRDLSAAQPQHFGDGTRLSIL.

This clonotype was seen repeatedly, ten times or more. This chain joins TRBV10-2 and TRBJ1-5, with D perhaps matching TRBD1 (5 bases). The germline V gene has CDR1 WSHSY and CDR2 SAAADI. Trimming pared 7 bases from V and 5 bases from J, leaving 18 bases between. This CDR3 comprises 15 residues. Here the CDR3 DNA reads TGCGCCAGCACCGAGTCCGGGACGGGAGATCAGCCCCAGCATTTT. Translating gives CASTESGTGDQPQHF.

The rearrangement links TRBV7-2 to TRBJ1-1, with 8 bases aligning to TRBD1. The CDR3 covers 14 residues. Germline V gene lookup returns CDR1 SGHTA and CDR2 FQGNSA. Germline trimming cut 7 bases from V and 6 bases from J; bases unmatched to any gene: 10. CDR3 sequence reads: CASKQDRDGAEAFF. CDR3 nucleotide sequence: TGTGCCAGCAAACAGGACAGGGATGGAGCTGAAGCTTTCTTT.

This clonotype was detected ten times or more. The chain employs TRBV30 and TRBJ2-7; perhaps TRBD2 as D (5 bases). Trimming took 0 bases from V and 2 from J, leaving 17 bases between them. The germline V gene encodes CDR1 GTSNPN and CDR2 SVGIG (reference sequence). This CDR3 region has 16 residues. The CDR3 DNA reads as TGTGCCTGGAGTGTACGAGGCGGCCATAGCGCCTACGAGCAGTACTTC. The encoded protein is CAWSVRGGHSAYEQYF.

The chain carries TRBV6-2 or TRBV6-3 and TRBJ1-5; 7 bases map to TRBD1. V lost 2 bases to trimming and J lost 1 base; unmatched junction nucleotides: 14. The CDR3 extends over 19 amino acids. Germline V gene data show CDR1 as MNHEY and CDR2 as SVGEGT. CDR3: CASSYPRTGRVGSNQPQHF. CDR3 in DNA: TGTGCCAGCAGTTACCCCAGGACAGGCAGGGTGGGCAGCAATCAGCCCCAGCATTTT.

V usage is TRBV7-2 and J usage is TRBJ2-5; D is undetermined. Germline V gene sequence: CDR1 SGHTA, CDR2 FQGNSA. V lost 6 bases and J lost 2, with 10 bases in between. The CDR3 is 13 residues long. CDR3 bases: TGTGCCAGCAGTTTATTTCGGCAAGAGACCCAGTACTTC. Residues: CASSLFRQETQYF.

As DNA, the CDR3 is TGTGCCAGCAGCCAAGTGAACACTGAAGCTTTCTTT. Amino acids: CASSQVNTEAFF. The chain carries TRBV14 and TRBJ1-1; D remains unclear. Per the germline V gene, CDR1 is SGHDN and CDR2 is FVKESK. Trimming removed 1 base at V and 0 bases at J, with 0 bases between. CDR3 size: 12 residues.

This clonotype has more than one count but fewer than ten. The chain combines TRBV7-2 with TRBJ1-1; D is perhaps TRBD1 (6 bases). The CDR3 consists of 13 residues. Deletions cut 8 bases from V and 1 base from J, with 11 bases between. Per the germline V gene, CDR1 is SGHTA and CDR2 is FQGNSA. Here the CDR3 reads CASLGQWNTEAFF. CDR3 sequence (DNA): TGTGCCAGCCTAGGACAGTGGAACACTGAAGCTTTCTTT.